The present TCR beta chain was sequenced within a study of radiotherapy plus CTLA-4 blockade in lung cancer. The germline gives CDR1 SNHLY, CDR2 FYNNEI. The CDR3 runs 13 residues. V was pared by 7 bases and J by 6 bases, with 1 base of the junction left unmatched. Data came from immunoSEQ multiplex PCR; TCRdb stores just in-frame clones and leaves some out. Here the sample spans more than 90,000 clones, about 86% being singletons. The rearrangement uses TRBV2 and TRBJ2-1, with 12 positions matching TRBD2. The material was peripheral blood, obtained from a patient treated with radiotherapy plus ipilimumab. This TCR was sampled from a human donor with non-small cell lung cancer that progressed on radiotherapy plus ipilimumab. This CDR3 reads CASTGLAGNEQFF. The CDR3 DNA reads TGTGCCAGCACGGGACTAGCGGGCAATGAGCAGTTCTTC.